The 12 T cell receptor beta chains below all came from one sample that was sequenced in a study of regulatory T cells in long-lasting Graves disease. Time point here: newly diagnosed GD, antithyroid drugs for less than 3 months. PBMC RNA served as the TCR library source. The TCR beta library used iRepertoire HTBI primers with Arm-PCR amplification of CDR3. TCRdb processed the multiplex PCR reads anew with MiXCR; each CDR3 protein has one entry. The table lists around 470,000 distinct CDR3 sequences, around 13% of them singletons. These same data were also listed under a study on T cells in Graves' hyperthyroidism and ophthalmopathy.

This material consisted of peripheral blood mononuclear cells (PBMCs), taken at new diagnosis, from a patient treated with antithyroid drugs. The receptors stem from a woman between 50 and 59 years old with Graves disease.

This clonotype came up a few times. The CDR3 DNA reads as TGTGCCTGGCACTCCTACAATGAGCAGTTCTTC. Its protein product is CAWHSYNEQFF. The chain carries TRBV30 and TRBJ2-1; D unclear. Between the trimmed V and J ends, which lost 5 bases and 0 bases, there was a span of 2 bases. Germline V gene sequence: CDR1 GTSNPN, CDR2 SVGIG (reference sequence). The CDR3 runs 11 residues.

There are a few counts of this clonotype. V gene TRBV19 combines with J gene TRBJ1-1; unclear D gene. The germline V gene encodes CDR1 LNHDA and CDR2 SQIVND (reference sequence). V dropped 3 bases and J dropped 0 bases, with 11 bases sitting between them. This CDR3 contains 15 residues. CDR3 residues: CASSIGSVMNTEAFF. CDR3 coding DNA: TGTGCCAGTAGTATCGGTTCGGTCATGAACACTGAAGCTTTCTTT.

This clonotype was detected many times. The chain couples TRBV5-1 to TRBJ2-1; D gene uncertain. Trimming removed 4 bases from V and 4 bases from J, with 15 bases in between. The germline V gene encodes CDR1 SGHRS and CDR2 YFSETQ. The CDR3 extends over 15 amino acids. CDR3 nucleotide sequence: TGCGCCAGCAGCCCGACGGCAGCGTGGTACAATGAGCAGTTCTTC. Translated: CASSPTAAWYNEQFF.

This clonotype was picked up many times. The chain couples TRBV27 to TRBJ2-7; TRBD2 aligns across 12 bases. J was trimmed by 6 bases and V by 3 bases; bases with no gene match: 12. Germline V lookup: CDR1 MNHEY, CDR2 SMNVEV (reference sequence). This CDR3 is 17 amino acids long. The CDR3 region is CASSFWGLTSGSGEQYF. CDR3 coding DNA: TGTGCCAGCAGTTTCTGGGGTTTGACTAGCGGGAGTGGCGAGCAGTACTTC.

This clonotype was detected ten times or more. The gene calls are TRBV28 and TRBJ2-3; D may be TRBD1 or TRBD2 (5 bases each). The length of the CDR3 is 15 residues. Trimming pared 8 bases from V and 2 bases from J, leaving 17 bases between. Looked up from germline, CDR1 is MDHEN and CDR2 is SYDVKM. Written as DNA, the CDR3 is TGTGCCAGCTCACTGCACATCGGGGCCACAGATACGCAGTATTTT. Translated: CASSLHIGATDTQYF.

This clonotype has a count of ten or more. V gene TRBV6-1 combines with J gene TRBJ2-3; 11 nucleotides align to TRBD2. This CDR3 is built from 19 residues. Per germline, CDR1 MNHNS and CDR2 SASEGT. V lost 4 bases to trimming and J lost 1 base; unmatched junction nucleotides: 13. The DNA of the CDR3 is TGTGCCAGCAGTGCCAACCGAAAACTAGCGGGAGCGGGCACAGATACGCAGTATTTT. It is translated as CASSANRKLAGAGTDTQYF.

This clonotype appeared many times. V and J are TRBV28 and TRBJ2-2, with a possible D match to TRBD2 (5 bases). This CDR3 region has 14 residues. Germline loops: CDR1 MDHEN, CDR2 SYDVKM. Trimming cost V 3 bases and J 1 base, with 6 bases left between them. The CDR3 here is CASSFRGNTGELFF. As DNA, the CDR3 is TGTGCCAGCAGTTTCCGGGGGAACACCGGGGAGCTGTTTTTT.

The chain couples TRBV24-1 to TRBJ2-4; 7 bases fit TRBD1. CDR1 is KGHDR, CDR2 SFDVKD, per germline. The V and J ends lost 2 bases and 5 bases, in that order; junction bases with no gene match: 8. This CDR3 is 16 amino acids long. DNA of the CDR3: TGTGCCACCAGTGATTCCCCAGGGGGTGAAGAAAACATTCAGTACTTC. This translates into CATSDSPGGEENIQYF.

The CDR3 here is CASNPPGANTEAFF. In DNA form, the CDR3 reads TGTGCCAGCAACCCCCCGGGGGCGAACACTGAAGCTTTCTTT. This chain uses TRBV9 with TRBJ1-1; perhaps TRBD1 as D (6 bases). Trimming pared 6 bases from V and 1 base from J, leaving 13 bases between. Germline CDR1 is SGDLS and CDR2 is YYNGEE. The CDR3 totals 14 residues.

As for this clonotype: A much bigger clone sits one base away, suggesting this may be a read error. The chain employs TRBV18 and TRBJ2-1, with 10 bases lining up with TRBD2. CDR1 and CDR2 (germline): KGHSH, LQKENI. The CDR3 runs to 16 residues. Here the CDR3 reads CARSPPLLAGANEQFF. The DNA of the CDR3 is TGTGCCAGATCACCACCGTTGCTAGCGGGAGCCAATGAGCAGTTCTTC.

This clonotype was picked up many times. The chain is built from TRBV7-3 and TRBJ2-3; TRBD2 matches at 11 bases. With V trimmed by 5 bases and J by 2 bases, 15 bases remained unmatched. The germline V gene encodes CDR1 SGHTA and CDR2 FQGTGA. This CDR3 contains 19 residues. This CDR3 is CASSPQVLAGGKSTDTQYF. The CDR3 bases are TGTGCCAGCAGCCCCCAGGTTCTAGCGGGAGGAAAATCCACAGATACGCAGTATTTT. Full variable domain (outside the CDR3, taken from reference TRBV7-3 and TRBJ2-3): GAGVSQTPSNKVTEKGKYVELRCDPISGHTALYWYRQSLGQGPEFLIYFQGTGAADDSGLPNDRFFAVRPEGSVSTLKIQRTERGDSAVYLCASSPQVLAGGKSTDTQYFGPGTRLTVL.

Only one count was recorded for this clonotype. Germline is not matched at one junction end, which may reflect a read error. The DNA for the CDR3 is TGTGCCAGCAGCGCGACTAGCGGGAGCCCAGAGGCCCAGTGCTTC. Translating it yields CASSATSGSPEAQCF. This chain joins TRBV11-2 and TRBJ2-5; TRBD2 aligns across 12 bases. CDR1 is SGHAT, CDR2 FQNNGV, per germline. This CDR3 contains 15 residues. Filled out from reference TRBV11-2 and TRBJ2-5, the complete variable domain reads EAGVAQSPRYKIIEKRQSVAFWCNPISGHATLYWYQQILGQGPKLLIQFQNNGVVDDSQLPKDRFSAERLKGVDSTLKIQPAKLEDSAVYLCASSATSGSPEAQCFGPGTRLLVL.